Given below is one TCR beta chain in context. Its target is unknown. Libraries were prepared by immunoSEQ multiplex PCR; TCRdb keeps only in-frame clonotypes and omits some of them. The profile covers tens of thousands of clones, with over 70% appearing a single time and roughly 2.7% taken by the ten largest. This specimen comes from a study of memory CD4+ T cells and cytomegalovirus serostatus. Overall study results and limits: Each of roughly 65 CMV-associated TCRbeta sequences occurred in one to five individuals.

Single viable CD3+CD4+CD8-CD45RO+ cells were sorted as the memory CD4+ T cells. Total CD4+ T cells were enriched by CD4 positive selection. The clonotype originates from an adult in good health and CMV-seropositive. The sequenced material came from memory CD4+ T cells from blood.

The CDR3 loop reads CASTDRGQETQYF. The CDR3 DNA reads TGTGCCAGCACCGACAGGGGTCAAGAGACCCAGTACTTC. V and J are TRBV6-1 and TRBJ2-5; 8 nucleotides match TRBD1. Germline CDR1 MNHNS, CDR2 SASEGT. Germline trimming cut 7 bases from V and 2 bases from J; bases unmatched to any gene: 3. This CDR3 is 13 amino acids long.